What follows is one T cell receptor beta chain and its context. Its antigen is currently unknown. This sample is drawn from a study of circulating and synovial CD4+ cells in juvenile arthritis. Sequenced by immunoSEQ multiplex PCR; TCRdb stores in-frame clones only, minus some. The sample lists under 35,000 clones; nearly 97% were seen once. Whole-study findings and limits: Circulating pathogenic-like and bulk T cells looked alike by Vbeta family usage. Diversity here was lower than in bulk blood CD4 cells.

This TCR was sampled from a human donor with juvenile idiopathic arthritis. The sample comprised CD4+ T cells from blood.

The CDR3 sequence: CASSEWVRSNQPQHF. The CDR3 region has the DNA TGTGCCAGCAGTGAATGGGTCAGGAGCAATCAGCCCCAGCATTTT. The chain links TRBV2 to TRBJ1-5; D is unclear. The CDR3 runs to 15 residues. The germline CDR1 and CDR2 sequences are SNHLY and FYNNEI. Trimming cost V 2 bases and J 1 base, with 9 bases left between them. The full variable domain, with the rest looked up from reference TRBV2 and TRBJ1-5, is EPEVTQTPSHQVTQMGQEVILRCVPISNHLYFYWYRQILGQKVEFLVSFYNNEISEKSEIFDDQFSVERPDGSNFTLKIRSTKLEDSAMYFCASSEWVRSNQPQHFGDGTRLSIL.